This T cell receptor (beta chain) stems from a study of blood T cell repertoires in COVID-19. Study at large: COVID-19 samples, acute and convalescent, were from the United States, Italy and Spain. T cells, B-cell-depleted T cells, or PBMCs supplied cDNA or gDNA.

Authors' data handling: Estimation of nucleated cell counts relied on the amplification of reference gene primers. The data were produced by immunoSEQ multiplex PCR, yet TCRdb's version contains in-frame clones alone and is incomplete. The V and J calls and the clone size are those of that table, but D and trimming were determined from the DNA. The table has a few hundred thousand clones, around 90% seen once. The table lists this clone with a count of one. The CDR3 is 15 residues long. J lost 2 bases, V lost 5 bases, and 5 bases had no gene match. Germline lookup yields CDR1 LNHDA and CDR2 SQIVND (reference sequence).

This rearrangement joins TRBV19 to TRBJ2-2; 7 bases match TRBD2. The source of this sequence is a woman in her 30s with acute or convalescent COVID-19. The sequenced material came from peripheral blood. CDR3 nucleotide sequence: TGTGCCAGTAGTCCGAGACTAGCAAACACCGGGGAGCTGTTTTTT. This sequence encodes CASSPRLANTGELFF.